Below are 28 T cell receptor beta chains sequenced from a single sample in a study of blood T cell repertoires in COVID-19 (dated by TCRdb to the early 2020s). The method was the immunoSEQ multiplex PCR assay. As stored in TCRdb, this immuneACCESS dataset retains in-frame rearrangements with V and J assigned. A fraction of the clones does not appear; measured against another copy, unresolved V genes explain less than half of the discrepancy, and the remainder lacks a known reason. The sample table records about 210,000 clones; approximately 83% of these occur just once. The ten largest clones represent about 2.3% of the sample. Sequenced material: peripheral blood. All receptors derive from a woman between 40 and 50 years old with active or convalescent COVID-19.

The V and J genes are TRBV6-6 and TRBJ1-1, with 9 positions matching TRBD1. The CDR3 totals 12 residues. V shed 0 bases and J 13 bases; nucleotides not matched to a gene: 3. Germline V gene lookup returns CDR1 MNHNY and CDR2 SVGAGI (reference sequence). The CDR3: CASSYSTGGVFF. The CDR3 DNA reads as TGTGCCAGCAGTTACTCGACAGGGGGAGTTTTCTTT.

The chain's CDR3 is CASRGGGLELFF. The CDR3 DNA follows: TGTGCCAGCAGGGGAGGGGGGCTGGAGCTGTTTTTT. The V gene is TRBV13, the J gene TRBJ2-2; D may be TRBD2 (7 bases). CDR1 PRHDT and CDR2 FYEKMQ come from the germline V gene (reference sequence). V lost 6 bases and J 10 bases, leaving 12 bases between the germline ends. This CDR3 contains 12 residues.

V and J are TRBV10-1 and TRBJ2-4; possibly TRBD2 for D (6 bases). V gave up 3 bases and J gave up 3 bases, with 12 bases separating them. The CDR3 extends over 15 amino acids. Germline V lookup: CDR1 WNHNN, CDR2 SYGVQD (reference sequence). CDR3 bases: TGCGCCAGCAGTGATGGGTTTAGCGGCAAAAACATTCAGTACTTC. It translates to CASSDGFSGKNIQYF.

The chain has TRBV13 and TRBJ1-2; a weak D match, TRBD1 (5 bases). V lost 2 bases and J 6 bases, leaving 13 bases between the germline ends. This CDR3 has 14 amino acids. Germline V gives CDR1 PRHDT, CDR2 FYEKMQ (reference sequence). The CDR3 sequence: CASSLRAGPNGYTF. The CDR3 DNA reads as TGTGCCAGCAGCTTACGGGCAGGGCCCAATGGCTACACCTTC.

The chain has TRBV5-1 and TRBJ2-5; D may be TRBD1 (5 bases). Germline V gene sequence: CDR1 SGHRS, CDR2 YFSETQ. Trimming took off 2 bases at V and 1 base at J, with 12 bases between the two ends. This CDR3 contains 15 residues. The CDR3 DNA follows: TGCGCCAGCAGCTTTCAGGGCAACATCCAAGAGACCCAGTACTTC. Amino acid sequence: CASSFQGNIQETQYF.

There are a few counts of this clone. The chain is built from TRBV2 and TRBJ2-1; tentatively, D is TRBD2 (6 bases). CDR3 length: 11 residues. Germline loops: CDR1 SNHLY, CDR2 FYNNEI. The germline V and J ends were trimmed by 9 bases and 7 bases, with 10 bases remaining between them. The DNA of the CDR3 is TGTGCCAGACTAGCACAAAATGAGCAGTTCTTC. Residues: CARLAQNEQFF.

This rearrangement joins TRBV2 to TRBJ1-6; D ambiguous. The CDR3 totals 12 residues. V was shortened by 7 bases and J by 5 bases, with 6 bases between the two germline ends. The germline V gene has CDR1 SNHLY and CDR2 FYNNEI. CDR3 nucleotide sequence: TGTGCCAGCAACAAAAATAATTCACCCCTCCACTTT. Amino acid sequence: CASNKNNSPLHF.

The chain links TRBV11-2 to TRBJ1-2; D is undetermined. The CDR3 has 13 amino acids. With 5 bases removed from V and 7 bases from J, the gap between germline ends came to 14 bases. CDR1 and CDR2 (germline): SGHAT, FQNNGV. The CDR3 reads CASSAGNMVGYTF. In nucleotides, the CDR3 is TGTGCCAGCAGCGCGGGGAACATGGTTGGCTACACCTTC.

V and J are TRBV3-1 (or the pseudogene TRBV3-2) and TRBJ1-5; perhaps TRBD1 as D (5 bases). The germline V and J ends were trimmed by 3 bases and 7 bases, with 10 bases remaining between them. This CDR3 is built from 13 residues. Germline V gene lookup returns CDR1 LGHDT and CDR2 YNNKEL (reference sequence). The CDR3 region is CASSQGRGQPQHF. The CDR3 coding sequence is TGTGCCAGCAGCCAGGGTCGGGGGCAGCCCCAGCATTTT.

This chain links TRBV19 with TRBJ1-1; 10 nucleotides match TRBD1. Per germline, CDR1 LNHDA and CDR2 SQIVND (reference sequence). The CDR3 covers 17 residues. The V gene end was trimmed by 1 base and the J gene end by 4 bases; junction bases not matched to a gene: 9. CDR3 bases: TGTGCCAGTAGTATAGCCATTCCGGGACAGGGGCTCACTGAAGCTTTCTTT. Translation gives CASSIAIPGQGLTEAFF. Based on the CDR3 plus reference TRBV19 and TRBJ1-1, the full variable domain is DGGITQSPKYLFRKEGQNVTLSCEQNLNHDAMYWYRQDPGQGLRLIYYSQIVNDFQKGDIAEGYSVSREKKESFPLTVTSAQKNPTAFYLCASSIAIPGQGLTEAFFGQGTRLTVV.

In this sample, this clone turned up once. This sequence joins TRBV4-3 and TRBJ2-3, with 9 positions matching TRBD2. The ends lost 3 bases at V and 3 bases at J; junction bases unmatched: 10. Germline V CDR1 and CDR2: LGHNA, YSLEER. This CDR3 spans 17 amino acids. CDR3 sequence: CASSQTGRGGHTDTQYF. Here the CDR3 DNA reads TGCGCCAGCAGCCAGACAGGGCGGGGGGGCCATACAGATACGCAGTATTTT.

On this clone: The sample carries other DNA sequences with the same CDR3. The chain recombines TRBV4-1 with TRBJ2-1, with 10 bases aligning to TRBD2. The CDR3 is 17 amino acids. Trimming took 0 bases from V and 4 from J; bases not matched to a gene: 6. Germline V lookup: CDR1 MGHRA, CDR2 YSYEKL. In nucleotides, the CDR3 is TGCGCCAGCAGCCAAGATCCCGGACTAGCGGATTACAATGAGCAGTTCTTC. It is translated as CASSQDPGLADYNEQFF.

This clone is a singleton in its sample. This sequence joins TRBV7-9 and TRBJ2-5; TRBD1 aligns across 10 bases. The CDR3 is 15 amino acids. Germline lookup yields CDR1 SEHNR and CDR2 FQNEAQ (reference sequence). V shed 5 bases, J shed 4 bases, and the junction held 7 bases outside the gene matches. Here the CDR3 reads CASSPRQGARETQYF. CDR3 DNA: TGTGCCAGCAGCCCAAGACAGGGGGCGCGAGAGACCCAGTACTTC. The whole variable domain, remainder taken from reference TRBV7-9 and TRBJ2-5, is DTGVSQNPRHKITKRGQNVTFRCDPISEHNRLYWYRQTLGQGPEFLTYFQNEAQLEKSRLLSDRFSAERPKGSFSTLEIQRTEQGDSAMYLCASSPRQGARETQYFGPGTRLLVL.

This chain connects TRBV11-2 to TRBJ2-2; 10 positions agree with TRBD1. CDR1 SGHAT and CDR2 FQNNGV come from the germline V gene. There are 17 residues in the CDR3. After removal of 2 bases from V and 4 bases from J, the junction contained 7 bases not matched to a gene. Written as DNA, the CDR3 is TGTGCCAGCAGCTTAAGAGCGGGACAGGGGTTCACCGGGGAGCTGTTTTTT. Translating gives CASSLRAGQGFTGELFF.

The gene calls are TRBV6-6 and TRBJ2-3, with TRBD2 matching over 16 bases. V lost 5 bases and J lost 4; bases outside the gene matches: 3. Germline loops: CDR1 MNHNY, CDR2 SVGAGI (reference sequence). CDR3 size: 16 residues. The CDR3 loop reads CASSPGLAGGPDTQYF. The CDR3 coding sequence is TGTGCCAGCAGTCCGGGACTAGCGGGGGGGCCAGATACGCAGTATTTT.

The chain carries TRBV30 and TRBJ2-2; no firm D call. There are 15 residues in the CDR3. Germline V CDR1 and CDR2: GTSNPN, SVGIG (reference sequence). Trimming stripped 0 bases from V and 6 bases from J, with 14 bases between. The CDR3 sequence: CAWSVRQANAGELFF. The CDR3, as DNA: TGTGCCTGGAGTGTAAGGCAGGCTAACGCCGGGGAGCTGTTTTTT.

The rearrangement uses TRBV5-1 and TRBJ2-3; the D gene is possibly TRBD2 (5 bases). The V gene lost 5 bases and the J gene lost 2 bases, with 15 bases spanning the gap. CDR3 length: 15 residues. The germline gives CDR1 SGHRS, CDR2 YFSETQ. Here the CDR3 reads CASRRDLSFTDTQYF. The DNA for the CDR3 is TGCGCCAGCAGACGGGATTTATCTTTCACAGATACGCAGTATTTT.

CDR3 amino acids: CASSPDRGSSYNSPLHF. In DNA, the CDR3 is TGTGCCAGCAGTCCGGACAGGGGGAGCTCCTATAATTCACCCCTCCACTTT. This rearrangement joins TRBV6-6 to TRBJ1-6, with 10 bases fitting TRBD1. The CDR3 has 17 amino acids. V gave up 5 bases and J gave up 0 bases; unmatched junction bases: 4. Germline CDR1 is MNHNY and CDR2 is SVGAGI (reference sequence).

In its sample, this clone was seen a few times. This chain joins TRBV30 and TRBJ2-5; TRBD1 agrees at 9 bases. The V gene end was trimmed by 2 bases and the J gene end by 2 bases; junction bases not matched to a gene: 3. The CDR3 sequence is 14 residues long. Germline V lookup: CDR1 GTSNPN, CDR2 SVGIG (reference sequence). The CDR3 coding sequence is TGTGCCTGGAGTCCGGGACAGGGACAAGAGACCCAGTACTTC. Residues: CAWSPGQGQETQYF.

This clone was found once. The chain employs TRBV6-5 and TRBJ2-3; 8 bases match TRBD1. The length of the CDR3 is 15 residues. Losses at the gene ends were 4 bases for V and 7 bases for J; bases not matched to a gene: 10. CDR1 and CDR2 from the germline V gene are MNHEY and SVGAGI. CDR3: CASSFRTGIGYTQYF. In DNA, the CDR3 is TGTGCCAGCAGTTTCCGGACAGGGATTGGTTATACGCAGTATTTT.

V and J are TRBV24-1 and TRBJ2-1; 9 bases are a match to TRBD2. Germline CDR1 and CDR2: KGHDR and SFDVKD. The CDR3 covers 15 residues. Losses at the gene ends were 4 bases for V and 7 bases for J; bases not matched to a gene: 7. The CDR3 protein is CATSEASGVGNEQFF. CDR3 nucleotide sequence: TGTGCCACCAGTGAGGCTAGCGGGGTGGGGAATGAGCAGTTCTTC.

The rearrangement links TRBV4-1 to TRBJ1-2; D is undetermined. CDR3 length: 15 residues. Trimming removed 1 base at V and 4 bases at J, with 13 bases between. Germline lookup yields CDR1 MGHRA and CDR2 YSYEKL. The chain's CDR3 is CASSQGLTDIYGYTF. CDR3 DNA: TGCGCCAGCAGCCAAGGTCTCACAGATATCTATGGCTACACCTTC.

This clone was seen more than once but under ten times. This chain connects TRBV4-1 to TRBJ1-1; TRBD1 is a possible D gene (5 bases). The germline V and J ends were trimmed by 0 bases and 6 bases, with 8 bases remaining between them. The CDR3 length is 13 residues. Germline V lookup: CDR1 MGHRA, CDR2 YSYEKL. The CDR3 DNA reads TGCGCCAGCAGCCAAGATATCAGGGCTGAAGCTTTCTTT. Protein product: CASSQDIRAEAFF.

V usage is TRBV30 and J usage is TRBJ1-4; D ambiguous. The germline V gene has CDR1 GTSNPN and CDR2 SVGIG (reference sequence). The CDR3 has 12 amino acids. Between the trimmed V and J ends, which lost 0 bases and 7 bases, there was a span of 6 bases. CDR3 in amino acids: CAWSVRVEKLFF. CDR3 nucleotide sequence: TGTGCCTGGAGTGTACGGGTTGAAAAACTGTTTTTT.

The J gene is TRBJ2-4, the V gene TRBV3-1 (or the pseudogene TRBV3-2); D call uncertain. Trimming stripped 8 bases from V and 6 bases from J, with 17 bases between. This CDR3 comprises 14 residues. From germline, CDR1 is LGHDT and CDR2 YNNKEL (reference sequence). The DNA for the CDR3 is TGTGCCAGCTCCTGGGTGGGCCAAGTAAACATTCAGTACTTC. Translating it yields CASSWVGQVNIQYF.

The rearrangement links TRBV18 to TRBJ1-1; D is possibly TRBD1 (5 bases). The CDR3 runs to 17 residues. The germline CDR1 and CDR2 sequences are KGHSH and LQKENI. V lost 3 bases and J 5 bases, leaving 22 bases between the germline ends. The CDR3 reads CASSPITSGGIGTEAFF. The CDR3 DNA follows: TGTGCCAGCTCACCGATAACGAGCGGGGGTATAGGGACTGAAGCTTTCTTT.

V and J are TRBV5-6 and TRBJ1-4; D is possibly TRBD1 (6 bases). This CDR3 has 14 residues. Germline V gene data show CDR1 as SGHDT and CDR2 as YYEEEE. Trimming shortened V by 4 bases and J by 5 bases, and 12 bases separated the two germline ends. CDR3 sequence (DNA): TGTGCCAGCAGCAAGGGAAGGGGGAATGAAAAACTGTTTTTT. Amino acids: CASSKGRGNEKLFF.

The CDR3 region is CASSSKTGESDSPLHF. The CDR3, as DNA: TGTGCCAGCAGCTCAAAGACAGGGGAGAGCGATTCACCCCTCCACTTT. The chain employs TRBV21-1 and TRBJ1-6; the table assigns TRBD1, which was not confirmed against the DNA. TRBV21-1 is deemed a pseudogene. CDR3 length equals 16 residues.